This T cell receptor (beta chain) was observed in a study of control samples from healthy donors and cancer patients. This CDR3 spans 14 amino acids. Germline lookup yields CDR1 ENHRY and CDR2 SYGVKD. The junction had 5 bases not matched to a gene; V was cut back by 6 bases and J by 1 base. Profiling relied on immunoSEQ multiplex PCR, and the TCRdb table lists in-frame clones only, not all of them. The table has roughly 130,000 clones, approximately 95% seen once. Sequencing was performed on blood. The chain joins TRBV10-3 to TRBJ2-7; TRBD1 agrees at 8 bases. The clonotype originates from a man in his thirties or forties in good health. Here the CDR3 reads CAIRRTGSSYEQYF. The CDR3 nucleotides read TGTGCCATCAGGAGGACAGGGTCGTCCTACGAGCAGTACTTC.